This T cell receptor beta chain was identified during a study of sequential checkpoint blockade in melanoma. In the study overall: Arm A got nivolumab then ipilimumab; arm B the reverse, 1:1. Both treatment sequences were followed by maintenance nivolumab.

This clone was seen more than once but under ten times. Trimming pared 3 bases from V and 7 bases from J, leaving 13 bases between. Germline assignment: CDR1 MGHRA and CDR2 YSYEKL. This CDR3 has 14 amino acids. Stated treatment: randomized to nivolumab then ipilimumab (arm A) or the reverse (arm B). None of the patients previously received DNA-damaging chemotherapy. From thawed PBMCs, live CD3+CD8+ cells negative for CD19 and CD56 were sorted. Libraries were prepared by immunoSEQ multiplex PCR; TCRdb keeps only in-frame clonotypes and omits some of them. This repertoire shows about 8,400 clones, over 85% found once; its top ten account for over 12%.

The chain carries TRBV4-1 and TRBJ1-5; D unresolved. Specimen: CD8+ T cells sorted from blood (inferred from file names), collected from a patient given nivolumab and ipilimumab in sequence. The receptor comes from a human donor with melanoma. CDR3 region: CASSQPGMVQPQHF. CDR3 DNA sequence: TGCGCCAGCAGCCAGCCGGGTATGGTGCAGCCCCAGCATTTT.